A single sample gave rise to the 31 T cell receptor beta chains below, sequenced in a study of cytomegalovirus exposure and HLA in healthy donors. Vbeta (60) and Jbeta (13) primers were used in the PCR. This table comes from immunoSEQ multiplex PCR, and its TCRdb copy is limited to in-frame clones, with some not included. The sample lists some 200,000 clones; roughly four fifths were seen once. The sample consisted of PBMCs. These receptors were taken from a girl aged 2 to 9 in good health and CMV-seronegative.

V gene TRBV5-8 combines with J gene TRBJ2-1; 8 positions agree with TRBD2. CDR1 and CDR2 from the germline V gene are SGHTS and YDEGEE. The junction had 14 bases not matched to a gene; V was cut back by 3 bases and J by 6 bases. The CDR3 is 17 residues long. The CDR3 coding sequence is TGTGCCAGCAGCTCGGGAATACTAGCGGATGGGATCAATGAGCAGTTCTTC. It is translated as CASSSGILADGINEQFF.

The chain is built from TRBV7-9 and TRBJ2-1; no clear D. Trimming stripped 6 bases from V and 1 base from J, with 16 bases between. CDR1 is SEHNR and CDR2 is FQNEAQ in the germline V gene (reference sequence). CDR3 length: 16 amino acids. This CDR3 reads CASSSTNRDSYNEQFF. In DNA form, the CDR3 reads TGTGCCAGCAGTTCAACGAACAGAGATTCCTACAATGAGCAGTTCTTC.

CDR3 bases: TGTGCCAGCAGTGAAGTCCGGCAGACTTATAGCAATCAGCCCCAGCATTTT. It encodes CASSEVRQTYSNQPQHF. The chain has TRBV6-1 and TRBJ1-5, with no clear D. CDR3 length: 17 amino acids. Germline V CDR1 and CDR2: MNHNS, SASEGT. Trimming took off 1 base at V and 0 bases at J, with 13 bases between the two ends.

The genes are TRBV7-8 and TRBJ2-7, with TRBD1 matching over 9 bases. The CDR3 contains 14 residues. V shed 2 bases and J 6 bases; nucleotides not matched to a gene: 5. Germline CDR1 is SGHVS and CDR2 is FQNEAQ. CDR3 in amino acids: CASSLRQGGTEQYF. CDR3 nucleotide sequence: TGTGCCAGCAGCTTAAGACAGGGGGGTACCGAGCAGTACTTC.

The chain joins TRBV7-7 to TRBJ2-5; 8 bases match TRBD2. CDR3 length: 15 residues. CDR1 and CDR2 (germline): SSHAT, FNYEAQ (reference sequence). J gave up 4 bases and V 3 bases, and 7 bases lay outside the gene matches. The CDR3 DNA sequence: TGTGCCAGCAGCTTCGGACTAGCAGGCGCAGAGACCCAGTACTTC. It is translated as CASSFGLAGAETQYF. The full variable domain, in which reference TRBV7-7 and TRBJ2-5 provide the parts outside the CDR3, is GAGVSQSPRYKVTKRGQDVTLRCDPISSHATLYWYQQALGQGPEFLTYFNYEAQPDKSGLPSDRFSAERPEGSISTLTIQRTEQRDSAMYRCASSFGLAGAETQYFGPGTRLLVL.

This rearrangement joins TRBV6-1 to TRBJ2-3; D is unresolved. CDR3 length: 16 residues. V was cut by 4 bases and J by 0 bases, with 14 bases left in between. Germline-derived CDR1 and CDR2 are MNHNS and SASEGT. CDR3: CASSAGYGLSTDTQYF. In nucleotides, the CDR3 is TGTGCCAGCAGTGCAGGTTATGGTCTTAGCACAGATACGCAGTATTTT.

The chain is built from TRBV19 and TRBJ1-2; a possible D gene is TRBD1 (6 bases). This CDR3 has 13 amino acids. The ends were cut back, 4 bases at V and 4 bases at J, with 10 bases in the middle. Germline values: CDR1 LNHDA, CDR2 SQIVND (reference sequence). The CDR3 DNA is TGTGCCAGTAGTAACAGGGAACGCTATGGCTACACCTTC. This translates into CASSNRERYGYTF.

The CDR3, as DNA: TGTGCCAGCAGCCTCGGGAGAGCTAGCACAGATACGCAGTATTTT. This sequence encodes CASSLGRASTDTQYF. The rearrangement links TRBV7-7 to TRBJ2-3; tentative D call: TRBD2 (6 bases). The CDR3 loop spans 15 amino acids. Germline assignment: CDR1 SSHAT and CDR2 FNYEAQ (reference sequence). Trimming stripped 5 bases from V and 0 bases from J, with 12 bases between.

This chain uses TRBV5-6 with TRBJ1-1; D ambiguous. The CDR3 loop spans 16 amino acids. Germline loops: CDR1 SGHDT, CDR2 YYEEEE. Trimming took 2 bases from V and 0 from J, leaving 14 bases between them. The CDR3 DNA sequence: TGTGCCAGCAGCTTACAGACAAGTATCTTGAACACTGAAGCTTTCTTT. The encoded protein is CASSLQTSILNTEAFF.

Turning to this clone: Germline is not matched at one junction end, which may reflect a read error. The J gene is TRBJ1-2, the V gene TRBV7-9; D unclear. The V gene's germline CDR1 is SEHNR and CDR2 FQNEAQ (reference sequence). This CDR3 contains 12 residues. The CDR3 protein is CSSSSGMYGYTF. CDR3 nucleotides: TGTTCCAGCAGCTCCGGGATGTATGGCTACACCTTC.

DNA of the CDR3: TGTGCCAGCAGCTCCACCGGGGATACGCAGTATTTT. Translated: CASSSTGDTQYF. The chain couples TRBV11-2 to TRBJ2-3; D ambiguous. Trimming removed 4 bases from V and 6 bases from J, with 8 bases in between. Germline V lookup: CDR1 SGHAT, CDR2 FQNNGV. The CDR3 is made up of 12 amino acids.

This chain connects TRBV27 to TRBJ1-5; 9 bases are a match to TRBD1. J was trimmed by 4 bases and V by 4 bases; bases with no gene match: 2. CDR3 size: 14 residues. The germline CDR1 and CDR2 sequences are MNHEY and SMNVEV (reference sequence). Written as DNA, the CDR3 is TGTGCCAGCAGTTGGGACAGGGATAATCAGCCCCAGCATTTT. Translating it yields CASSWDRDNQPQHF.

The rearrangement uses TRBV7-2 and TRBJ2-1; a possible D gene is TRBD2 (6 bases). The CDR3 loop spans 19 amino acids. Germline V gives CDR1 SGHTA, CDR2 FQGNSA. V was trimmed by 5 bases and J by 6 bases, leaving 29 bases between them. The CDR3 spells CASSLKSKGVGGASNEQFF. Here the CDR3 DNA reads TGTGCCAGCAGCCTTAAGAGCAAAGGGGTGGGGGGTGCCTCCAATGAGCAGTTCTTC.

The chain joins TRBV2 to TRBJ1-1; weak D call: TRBD1 (6 bases). The germline V gene has CDR1 SNHLY and CDR2 FYNNEI. V lost 5 bases and J 6 bases, leaving 22 bases between the germline ends. CDR3 length equals 16 residues. This CDR3 reads CASSPRSGAYYAEAFF. CDR3 in DNA: TGTGCCAGCAGTCCCCGGTCAGGGGCGTATTACGCTGAAGCTTTCTTT.

CDR3 bases: TGTGCCAGCAGCCCCCGGTTCATGAACACTGAAGCTTTCTTT. Its protein product is CASSPRFMNTEAFF. J is TRBJ1-1 and V is TRBV7-9; D is undetermined. The V end lost 5 bases, the J end lost 0 bases, and 10 bases lay between the germline ends. Germline values: CDR1 SEHNR, CDR2 FQNEAQ (reference sequence). The CDR3 sequence is 14 residues long.

This clone showed up just a few times. The rearrangement uses TRBV12-5 and TRBJ2-3, with a possible D match to TRBD2 (5 bases). The length of the CDR3 is 16 residues. Looked up from germline, CDR1 is LGHNT and CDR2 is FRNRAP. V shed 2 bases and J shed 4 bases, with 16 bases lying between them. The CDR3 DNA reads TGTGCTAGTGGTTTGCTTCCGGGCTCCGGGGCAGATACGCAGTATTTT. Its protein is CASGLLPGSGADTQYF. The whole variable domain, filled in from reference TRBV12-5 and TRBJ2-3, reads DARVTQTPRHKVTEMGQEVTMRCQPILGHNTVFWYRQTMMQGLELLAYFRNRAPLDDSGMPKDRFSAEMPDATLATLKIQPSEPRDSAVYFCASGLLPGSGADTQYFGPGTRLTVL.

This clone was observed a few times. The sample carries other DNA sequences with the same CDR3. This chain links TRBV30 with TRBJ2-7; 8 bases map to TRBD2. The CDR3 runs 13 residues. The germline gives CDR1 GTSNPN, CDR2 SVGIG (reference sequence). V gave up 2 bases and J gave up 2 bases; unmatched junction bases: 2. The CDR3 loop reads CAWSPGGPYEQYF. CDR3 nucleotide sequence: TGTGCCTGGAGTCCGGGAGGGCCCTACGAGCAGTACTTC.

This clone was recorded a few times. The chain joins TRBV6-1 to TRBJ1-2; D not certain. The CDR3 runs to 13 residues. Trimming took 5 bases from V and 2 from J, leaving 9 bases between them. CDR1 is MNHNS and CDR2 is SASEGT in the germline V gene. The CDR3 here is CASSLAPNYGYTF. The CDR3 nucleotides read TGTGCCAGCAGTCTGGCCCCGAACTATGGCTACACCTTC.

This chain links TRBV2 with TRBJ2-4, with TRBD2 matching over 9 bases. Trimming at V came to 6 bases and at J to 7 bases, leaving 10 bases not matched to a gene. This CDR3 has 15 amino acids. The germline V gene encodes CDR1 SNHLY and CDR2 FYNNEI. The DNA of the CDR3 is TGTGCCAGCAGCGCCGGGGCGGGAGGGATCAACATTCAGTACTTC. This encodes CASSAGAGGINIQYF.

The rearrangement uses TRBV12-2 and TRBJ1-2. TRBV12-2 is a pseudogene locus. The CDR3 totals 13 residues. CDR3: CASRLAHPDGYTF. The CDR3 nucleotides are TGTGCAAGTCGCTTAGCGCACCCGGATGGCTACACCTTC.

The chain is built from TRBV9 and TRBJ1-6; unclear D gene. This CDR3 region has 15 residues. Trimming removed 2 bases at V and 0 bases at J, with 6 bases between. Germline assignment: CDR1 SGDLS and CDR2 YYNGEE. The CDR3 protein is CASSVSPSYNSPLHF. In nucleotides, the CDR3 is TGTGCCAGCAGCGTCTCCCCCTCCTATAATTCACCCCTCCACTTT.

V is TRBV19 and J is TRBJ1-6; the match to TRBD1 covers 7 bases. Germline V lookup: CDR1 LNHDA, CDR2 SQIVND (reference sequence). V lost 3 bases and J lost 8; bases outside the gene matches: 4. The CDR3 length is 14 residues. The CDR3 DNA follows: TGTGCCAGTAGTATTAGGGGGCTGGATTCACCCCTCCACTTT. Translated: CASSIRGLDSPLHF.

This chain joins TRBV2 and TRBJ2-3, with a possible D match to TRBD2 (6 bases). V lost 9 bases and J lost 2, with 12 bases in between. This CDR3 contains 13 residues. Germline CDR1 and CDR2: SNHLY and FYNNEI. CDR3 nucleotides: TGTGCCAGTCGTGCGGGGCTCACAGATACGCAGTATTTT. Translating it yields CASRAGLTDTQYF.

This chain links TRBV11-1 with TRBJ2-3; 14 bases fit TRBD2. The CDR3 loop spans 16 amino acids. Trimming took 3 bases from V and 1 from J; bases not matched to a gene: 0. CDR1 SGHAT and CDR2 FQDESV come from the germline V gene (reference sequence). The CDR3 spells CASSLGLAGGTDTQYF. The CDR3 DNA sequence: TGTGCCAGCAGCTTGGGACTAGCGGGAGGCACAGATACGCAGTATTTT.

A few counts support this clone. The rearrangement joins TRBV6-5 to TRBJ2-2; 12 bases fit TRBD2. The ends lost 7 bases at V and 5 bases at J; junction bases unmatched: 5. Germline V lookup: CDR1 MNHEY, CDR2 SVGAGI. The CDR3 extends over 15 amino acids. The CDR3 DNA is TGTGCCAGCACCCGACTAGCGGGGGTGACCGGGGAGCTGTTTTTT. It translates to CASTRLAGVTGELFF.

The chain uses TRBV7-3 and TRBJ2-3; TRBD1 agrees at 8 bases. Germline V gene sequence: CDR1 SGHTA, CDR2 FQGTGA. CDR3 size: 15 residues. V was clipped by 2 bases and J by 3 bases; unmatched bases: 4. The DNA for the CDR3 is TGTGCCAGCAGCTTAGGGACAGGTGCGACAGATACGCAGTATTTT. Translated: CASSLGTGATDTQYF.

This chain connects TRBV7-6 to TRBJ2-1; the match to TRBD2 covers 11 bases. V was clipped by 5 bases and J by 5 bases; unmatched bases: 8. CDR1 is SGHVS and CDR2 is FNYEAQ in the germline V gene. The CDR3 loop spans 16 amino acids. CDR3 nucleotides: TGTGCCAGCAGCCACAAGACTAGCGGGATTAACAATGAGCAGTTCTTC. Protein sequence: CASSHKTSGINNEQFF. The full variable domain, in which reference TRBV7-6 and TRBJ2-1 provide the parts outside the CDR3, is GAGVSQSPRYKVTKRGQDVALRCDPISGHVSLYWYRQALGQGPEFLTYFNYEAQQDKSGLPNDRFSAERPEGSISTLTIQRTEQRDSAMYRCASSHKTSGINNEQFFGPGTRLTVL.

The chain recombines TRBV7-2 with TRBJ2-1; D gene unclear. The CDR3 runs to 15 residues. Trimming pared 0 bases from V and 3 bases from J, leaving 9 bases between. CDR1 is SGHTA, CDR2 FQGNSA, per germline. This CDR3 is CASSLASGYYNEQFF. The CDR3 nucleotides read TGTGCCAGCAGCTTAGCCTCCGGGTACTACAATGAGCAGTTCTTC.

In this sample, this clone turned up once. The chain employs TRBV5-1 and TRBJ2-1; 7 nucleotides match TRBD1. The V and J ends lost 0 bases and 7 bases, in that order; junction bases with no gene match: 1. There are 13 residues in the CDR3. In germline, CDR1 is SGHRS, CDR2 YFSETQ. DNA for the CDR3: TGCGCCAGCAGCTTGGGGACAGGAAATGAGCAGTTCTTC. It is translated as CASSLGTGNEQFF.

In its sample, this clone was seen once. This chain uses TRBV19 with TRBJ1-1; no definite D call. Germline CDR1 is LNHDA and CDR2 is SQIVND (reference sequence). With 5 bases removed from V and 7 bases from J, the gap between germline ends came to 14 bases. There are 13 residues in the CDR3. CDR3 protein: CASSLSHKNEAFF. In DNA form, the CDR3 reads TGTGCCAGTAGTCTCTCCCACAAAAATGAAGCTTTCTTT.

This clone has a single count. The genes are TRBV7-2 and TRBJ2-5; 9 nucleotides match TRBD2. V dropped 2 bases and J dropped 4; count of bases not matched to a gene: 5. The CDR3 runs to 15 residues. From germline, CDR1 is SGHTA and CDR2 FQGNSA. The CDR3 is CASSLRWRGGETQYF. CDR3 nucleotides: TGTGCCAGCAGCTTAAGGTGGCGGGGGGGAGAGACCCAGTACTTC.